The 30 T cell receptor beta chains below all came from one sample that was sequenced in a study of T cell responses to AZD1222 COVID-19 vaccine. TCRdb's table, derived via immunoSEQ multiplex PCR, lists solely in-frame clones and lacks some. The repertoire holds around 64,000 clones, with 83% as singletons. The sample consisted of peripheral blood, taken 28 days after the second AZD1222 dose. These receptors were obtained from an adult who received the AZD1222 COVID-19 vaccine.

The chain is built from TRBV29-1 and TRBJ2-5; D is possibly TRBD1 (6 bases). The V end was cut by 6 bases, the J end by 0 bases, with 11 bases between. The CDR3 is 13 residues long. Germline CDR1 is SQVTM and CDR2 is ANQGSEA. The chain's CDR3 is CSVKGQYQETQYF. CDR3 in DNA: TGCAGCGTGAAAGGACAGTACCAAGAGACCCAGTACTTC.

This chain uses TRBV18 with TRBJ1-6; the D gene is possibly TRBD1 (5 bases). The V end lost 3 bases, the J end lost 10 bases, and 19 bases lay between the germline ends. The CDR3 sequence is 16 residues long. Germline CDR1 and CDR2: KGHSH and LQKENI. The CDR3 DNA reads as TGTGCCAGCTCACCCGCGGCGGGGACCGCAGGGTCACCCCTCCACTTT. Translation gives CASSPAAGTAGSPLHF.

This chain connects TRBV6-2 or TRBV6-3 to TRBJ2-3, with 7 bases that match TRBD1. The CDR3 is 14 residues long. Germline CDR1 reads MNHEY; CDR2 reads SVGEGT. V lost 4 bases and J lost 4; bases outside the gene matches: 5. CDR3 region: CASSWTGLADTQYF. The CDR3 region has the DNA TGTGCCAGCAGTTGGACAGGTTTAGCAGATACGCAGTATTTT.

The CDR3 DNA reads TGTGCCAGCCGGCCGGCAGGGACTGGAAACACCATATATTTT. Residues: CASRPAGTGNTIYF. This chain joins TRBV27 and TRBJ1-3, with D maybe TRBD1 (5 bases). The CDR3 has 14 amino acids. With 8 bases removed from V and 2 bases from J, the gap between germline ends came to 13 bases. Germline CDR1 and CDR2: MNHEY and SMNVEV (reference sequence).

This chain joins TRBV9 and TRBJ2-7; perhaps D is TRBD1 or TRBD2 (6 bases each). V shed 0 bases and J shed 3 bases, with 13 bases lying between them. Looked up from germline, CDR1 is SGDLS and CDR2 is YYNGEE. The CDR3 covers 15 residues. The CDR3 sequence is CASSVGGGFLYEQYF. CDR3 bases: TGTGCCAGCAGCGTAGGAGGGGGGTTTCTCTACGAGCAGTACTTC. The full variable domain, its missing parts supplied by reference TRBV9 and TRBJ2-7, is DSGVTQTPKHLITATGQRVTLRCSPRSGDLSVYWYQQSLDQGLQFLIQYYNGEERAKGNILERFSAQQFPDLHSELNLSSLELGDSALYFCASSVGGGFLYEQYFGPGTRLTVT.

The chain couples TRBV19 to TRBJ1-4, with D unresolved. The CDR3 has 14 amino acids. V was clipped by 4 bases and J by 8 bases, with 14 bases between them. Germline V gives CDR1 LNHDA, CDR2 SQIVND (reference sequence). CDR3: CASSNNQRQEKLFF. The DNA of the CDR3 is TGTGCCAGTAGTAACAACCAGAGGCAAGAAAAACTGTTTTTT.

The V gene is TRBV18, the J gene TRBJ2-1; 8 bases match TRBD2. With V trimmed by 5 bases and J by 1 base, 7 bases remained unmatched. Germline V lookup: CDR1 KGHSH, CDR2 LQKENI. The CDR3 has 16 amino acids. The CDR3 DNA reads TGTGCCAGCTCAGAACTAGCGGAGGGTTCCTACAATGAGCAGTTCTTC. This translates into CASSELAEGSYNEQFF.

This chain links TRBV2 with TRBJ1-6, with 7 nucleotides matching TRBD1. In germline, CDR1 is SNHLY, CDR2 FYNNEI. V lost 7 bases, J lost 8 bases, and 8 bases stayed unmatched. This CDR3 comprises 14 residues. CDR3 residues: CASTPGQYYSPLHF. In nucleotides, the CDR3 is TGTGCCAGCACCCCGGGACAGTACTATTCACCCCTCCACTTT.

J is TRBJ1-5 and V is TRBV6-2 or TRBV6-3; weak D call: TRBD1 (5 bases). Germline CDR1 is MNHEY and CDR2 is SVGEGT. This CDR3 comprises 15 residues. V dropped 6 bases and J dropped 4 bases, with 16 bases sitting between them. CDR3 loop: CASSPWGTVNQPQHF. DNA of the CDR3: TGTGCCAGCAGCCCGTGGGGGACGGTGAATCAGCCCCAGCATTTT.

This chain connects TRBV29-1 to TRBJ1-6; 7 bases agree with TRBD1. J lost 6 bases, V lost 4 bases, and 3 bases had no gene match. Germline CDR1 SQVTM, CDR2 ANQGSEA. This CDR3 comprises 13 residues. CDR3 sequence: CSVGRDSNSPLHF. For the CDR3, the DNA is TGCAGCGTTGGGCGGGACAGTAATTCACCCCTCCACTTT.

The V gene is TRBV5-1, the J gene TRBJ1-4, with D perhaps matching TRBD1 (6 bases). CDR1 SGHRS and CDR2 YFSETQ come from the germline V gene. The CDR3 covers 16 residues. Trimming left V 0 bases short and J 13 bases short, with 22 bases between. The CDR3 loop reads CASSLETGQGGRGLFF. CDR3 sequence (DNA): TGCGCCAGCAGCTTGGAAACAGGGCAGGGAGGTAGGGGACTGTTTTTT.

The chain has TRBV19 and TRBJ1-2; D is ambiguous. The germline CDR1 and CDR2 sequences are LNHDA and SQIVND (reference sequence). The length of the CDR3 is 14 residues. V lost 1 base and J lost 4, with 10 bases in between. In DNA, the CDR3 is TGTGCCAGTAGTATAGGTGGCAGCTTCTATGGCTACACCTTC. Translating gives CASSIGGSFYGYTF.

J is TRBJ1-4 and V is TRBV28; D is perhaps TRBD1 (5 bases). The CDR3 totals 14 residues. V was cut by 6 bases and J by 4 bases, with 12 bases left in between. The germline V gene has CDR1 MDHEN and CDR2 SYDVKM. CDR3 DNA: TGTGCCAGCAGGCCGGGACGGATTAATGAAAAACTGTTTTTT. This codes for CASRPGRINEKLFF.

This chain's CDR3 is CAWSPGLVSGELFF. Written as DNA, the CDR3 is TGTGCCTGGTCACCGGGACTAGTGAGTGGGGAGCTGTTTTTT. This rearrangement joins TRBV30 to TRBJ2-2; 8 bases line up with TRBD2. V shed 5 bases and J 8 bases; nucleotides not matched to a gene: 10. CDR1 is GTSNPN, CDR2 SVGIG, per germline (reference sequence). The CDR3 runs 14 residues.

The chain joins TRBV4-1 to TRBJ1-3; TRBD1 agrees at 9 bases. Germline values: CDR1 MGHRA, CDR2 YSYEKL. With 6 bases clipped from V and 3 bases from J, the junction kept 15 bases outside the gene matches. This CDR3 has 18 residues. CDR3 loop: CASSLAPAGQGGGNTIYF. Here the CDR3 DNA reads TGCGCCAGCAGTTTAGCCCCAGCGGGACAGGGCGGTGGAAACACCATATATTTT.

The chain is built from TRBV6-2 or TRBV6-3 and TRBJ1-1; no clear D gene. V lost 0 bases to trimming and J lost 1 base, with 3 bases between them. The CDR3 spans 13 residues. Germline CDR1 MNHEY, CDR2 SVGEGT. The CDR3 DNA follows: TGTGCCAGCAGTTACTCTCGGAACACTGAAGCTTTCTTT. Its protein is CASSYSRNTEAFF.

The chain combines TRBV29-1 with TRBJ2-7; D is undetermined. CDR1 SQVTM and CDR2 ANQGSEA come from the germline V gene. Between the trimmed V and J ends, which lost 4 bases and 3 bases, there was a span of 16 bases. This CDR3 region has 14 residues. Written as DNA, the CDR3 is TGCAGCGTTGCCCTGGCCGGTTTGGGCTACGAGCAGTACTTC. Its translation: CSVALAGLGYEQYF.

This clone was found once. DNA of the CDR3: TGTGCCACGCTACCCTGGGGACAGATCTATGGCTACACCTTC. Its translation is CATLPWGQIYGYTF. The J gene is TRBJ1-2, the V gene TRBV19, with 7 bases matching TRBD1. Unmatched junction bases numbered 12, after V lost 10 bases and J lost 4 bases. The CDR3 loop spans 14 amino acids. Germline CDR1 is LNHDA and CDR2 is SQIVND (reference sequence).

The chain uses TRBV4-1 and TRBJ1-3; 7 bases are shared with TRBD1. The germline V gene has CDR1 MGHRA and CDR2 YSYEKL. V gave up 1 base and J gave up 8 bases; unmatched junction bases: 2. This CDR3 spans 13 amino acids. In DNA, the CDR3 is TGCGCCAGCAGCCAAGGCAGGGGGGACACCATATATTTT. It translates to CASSQGRGDTIYF.

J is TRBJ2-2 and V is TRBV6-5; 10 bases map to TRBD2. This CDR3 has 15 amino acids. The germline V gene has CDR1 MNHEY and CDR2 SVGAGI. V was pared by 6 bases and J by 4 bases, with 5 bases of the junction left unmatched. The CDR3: CASRSSGGVTGELFF. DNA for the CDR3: TGTGCCAGCAGATCTAGCGGGGGAGTCACCGGGGAGCTGTTTTTT.

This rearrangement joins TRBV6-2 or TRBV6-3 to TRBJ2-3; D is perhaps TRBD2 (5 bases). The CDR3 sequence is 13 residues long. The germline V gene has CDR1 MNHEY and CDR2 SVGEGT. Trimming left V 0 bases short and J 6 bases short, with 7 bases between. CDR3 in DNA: TGTGCCAGCAGTTACTCGGAGGCGGATACGCAGTATTTT. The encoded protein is CASSYSEADTQYF.

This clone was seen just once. Here the CDR3 reads CASSLIKGHTEAFF. As DNA, the CDR3 is TGTGCCAGCAGCCTGATCAAGGGACACACTGAAGCTTTCTTT. V is TRBV14 and J is TRBJ1-1, with D possibly TRBD1 on 5 matching bases. V dropped 4 bases and J dropped 3 bases, with 12 bases sitting between them. Germline V CDR1 and CDR2: SGHDN, FVKESK. This CDR3 has 14 residues.

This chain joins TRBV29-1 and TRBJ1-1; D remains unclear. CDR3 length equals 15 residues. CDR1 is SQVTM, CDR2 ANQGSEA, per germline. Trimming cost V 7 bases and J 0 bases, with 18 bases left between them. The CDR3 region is CSGSPGWGMNTEAFF. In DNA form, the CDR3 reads TGCAGCGGCTCCCCGGGTTGGGGTATGAACACTGAAGCTTTCTTT.

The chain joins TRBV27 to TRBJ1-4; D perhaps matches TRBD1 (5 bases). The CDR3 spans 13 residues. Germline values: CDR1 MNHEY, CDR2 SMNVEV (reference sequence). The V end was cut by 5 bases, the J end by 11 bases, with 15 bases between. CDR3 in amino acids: CASSPTGRWKLFF. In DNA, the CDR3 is TGTGCCAGCAGTCCTACAGGACGTTGGAAACTGTTTTTT.

The DNA of the CDR3 is TGTGCCAGCTCACCACTAGGGGGGACCCGGCGCACAGATACGCAGTATTTT. It codes for CASSPLGGTRRTDTQYF. The rearrangement joins TRBV18 to TRBJ2-3; possibly TRBD1 or TRBD2 for D (6 bases each). V gave up 1 base and J gave up 1 base, with 15 bases separating them. This CDR3 has 17 residues. Germline lookup yields CDR1 KGHSH and CDR2 LQKENI.

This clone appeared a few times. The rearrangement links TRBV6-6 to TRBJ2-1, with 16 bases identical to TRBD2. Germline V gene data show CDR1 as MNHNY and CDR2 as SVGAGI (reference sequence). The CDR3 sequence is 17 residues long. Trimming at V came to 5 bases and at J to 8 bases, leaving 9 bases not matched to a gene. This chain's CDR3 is CASSPGLAGGPVDEQFF. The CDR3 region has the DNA TGTGCCAGCAGTCCGGGACTAGCGGGGGGGCCGGTGGATGAGCAGTTCTTC.

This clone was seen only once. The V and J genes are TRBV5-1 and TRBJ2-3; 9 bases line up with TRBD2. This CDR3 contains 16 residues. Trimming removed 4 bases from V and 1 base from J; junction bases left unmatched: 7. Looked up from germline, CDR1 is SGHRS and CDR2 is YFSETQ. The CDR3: CASSPGSGGGTDTQYF. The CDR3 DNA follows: TGCGCCAGCAGCCCGGGTAGCGGGGGAGGCACAGATACGCAGTATTTT.

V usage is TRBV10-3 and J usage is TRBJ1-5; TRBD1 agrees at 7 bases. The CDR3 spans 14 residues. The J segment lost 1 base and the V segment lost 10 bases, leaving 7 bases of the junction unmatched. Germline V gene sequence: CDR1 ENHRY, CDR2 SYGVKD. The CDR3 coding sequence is TGTGCCAGTCACGACAGGGTCAGCAATCAGCCCCAGCATTTT. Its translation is CASHDRVSNQPQHF.

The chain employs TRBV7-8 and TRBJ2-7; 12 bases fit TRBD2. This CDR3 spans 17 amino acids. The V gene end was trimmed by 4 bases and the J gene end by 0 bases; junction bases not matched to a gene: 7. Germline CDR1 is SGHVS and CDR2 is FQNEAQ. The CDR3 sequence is CASSSFETSGGSYEQYF. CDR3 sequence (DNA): TGTGCCAGCAGCTCGTTCGAGACTAGCGGGGGCTCCTACGAGCAGTACTTC.

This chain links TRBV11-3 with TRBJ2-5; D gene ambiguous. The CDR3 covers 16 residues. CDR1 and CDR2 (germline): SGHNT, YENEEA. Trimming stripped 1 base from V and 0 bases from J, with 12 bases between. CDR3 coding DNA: TGTGCCAGCAGCTTAGGGTCCCAGAGTCACCAAGAGACCCAGTACTTC. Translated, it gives CASSLGSQSHQETQYF.